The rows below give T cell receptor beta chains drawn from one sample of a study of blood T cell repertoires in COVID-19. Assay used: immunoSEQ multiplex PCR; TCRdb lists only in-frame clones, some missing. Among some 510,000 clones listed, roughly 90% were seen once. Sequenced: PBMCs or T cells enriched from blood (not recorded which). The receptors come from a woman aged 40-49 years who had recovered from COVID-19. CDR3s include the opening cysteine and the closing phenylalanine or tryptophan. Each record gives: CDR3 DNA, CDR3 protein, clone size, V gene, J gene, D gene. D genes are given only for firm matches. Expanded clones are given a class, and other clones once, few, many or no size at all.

DNA: TGTGCCAGCAGCTTAGGGGGACACCTATTCGGGGATTCACCCCTCCACTTT; CDR3: CASSLGGHLFGDSPLHF; size: .; V: TRBV7-2; J: TRBJ1-6; D: .
DNA: TGTGCCAGCAGCCAACCCCTCGGTGGGCCCCGGACTAGCCAGCGGATCTCCTACGAGCAGTACTTC; CDR3: CASSQPLGGPRTSQRISYEQYF; size: .; V: TRBV4-2; J: TRBJ2-7; D: TRBD2
DNA: TGTGCCAGCAGCTTTAGGCTAGCGGGAGGTATAACAAACACAGATACGCAGTATTTT; CDR3: CASSFRLAGGITNTDTQYF; size: .; V: TRBV11-2; J: TRBJ2-3; D: TRBD2
DNA: TGTGCCAGCAGCCAGGGACAGGGCGTCTACGAGCAGTACTTC; CDR3: CASSQGQGVYEQYF; size: once; V: TRBV14; J: TRBJ2-7; D: TRBD1
DNA: TGTGCCAGCATCGTCATCATGGGCGAGACCCAGTACTTC; CDR3: CASIVIMGETQYF; size: .; V: TRBV6-5; J: TRBJ2-5; D: .
DNA: TGTGCCAGCAGGCCCATGACAGGGGTCGACGGGGAGCTGTTTTTT; CDR3: CASRPMTGVDGELFF; size: .; V: TRBV7-9; J: TRBJ2-2; D: TRBD1
DNA: TGCGCCAGCAGATTGGGGGCGGGAGACCAGAACACCGGGGAGCTGTTTTTT; CDR3: CASRLGAGDQNTGELFF; size: .; V: TRBV5-1; J: TRBJ2-2; D: .
DNA: TGTGCCAGCTCTGGCCAGGAACCATATGGCTACACCTTC; CDR3: CASSGQEPYGYTF; size: .; V: TRBV28; J: TRBJ1-2; D: .
DNA: TGCGCCAGCAGCTCCGATCCACAGGGGAAACGTCAGTACTTC; CDR3: CASSSDPQGKRQYF; size: .; V: TRBV5-1; J: TRBJ2-7; D: TRBD1
DNA: TGCGCCAGCAGCCAAGGAGGTCTAGCCCAAGAGACCCAGTACTTC; CDR3: CASSQGGLAQETQYF; size: .; V: TRBV4-1; J: TRBJ2-5; D: .
DNA: TGTGCCAGCAGCGCGGACAGCAACTATGGCTACACCTTC; CDR3: CASSADSNYGYTF; size: once; V: TRBV12-3/TRBV12-4; J: TRBJ1-2; D: .
DNA: TGTGCCAGCAGTGACCCAGGCTCCTATAATTCACCCCTCCACTTT; CDR3: CASSDPGSYNSPLHF; size: .; V: TRBV25-1; J: TRBJ1-6; D: .
DNA: TGTGCCATCAGTGAGGGTAGCGGGAGGGCCTATGGCACAGATACGCAGTATTTT; CDR3: CAISEGSGRAYGTDTQYF; size: .; V: TRBV10-3; J: TRBJ2-3; D: TRBD2
DNA: TGTGCCAGCAGCTCAGGACTCGGGGAAAAACTGTTTTTT; CDR3: CASSSGLGEKLFF; size: .; V: TRBV11-3; J: TRBJ1-4; D: .
DNA: TGTGCCAGCAGCCAAGATCAGAGGACCACTAGCTCCTACAATGAGCAGTTCTTC; CDR3: CASSQDQRTTSSYNEQFF; size: .; V: TRBV3-1/TRBV3-2; J: TRBJ2-1; D: .
DNA: TGTGCCAGCAGTCTAAGCAATCAGCCCCAGCATTTT; CDR3: CASSLSNQPQHF; size: .; V: TRBV13; J: TRBJ1-5; D: .
DNA: TGTGCCAGCAGCCGACAAGGTCGAAACACCGGGGAGCTGTTTTTT; CDR3: CASSRQGRNTGELFF; size: .; V: TRBV5-4; J: TRBJ2-2; D: .
DNA: TGTGCCAGCAGCTTCTCTAGCTCCTACAATGAGCAGTTCTTC; CDR3: CASSFSSSYNEQFF; size: .; V: TRBV11-3; J: TRBJ2-1; D: .
DNA: TGTGCCAGCAGACAGGACAGGGGCACTGAAGCTTTCTTT; CDR3: CASRQDRGTEAFF; size: few; V: TRBV3-1/TRBV3-2; J: TRBJ1-1; D: TRBD1
DNA: TGCGCCAGCAGTGAGGGGCTAGGGGATTCCTACGAGCAGTACTTC; CDR3: CASSEGLGDSYEQYF; size: .; V: TRBV10-1; J: TRBJ2-7; D: .
DNA: TGTGCCACCCGTTTGGGGGCAAGCAATCAGCCCCAGCATTTT; CDR3: CATRLGASNQPQHF; size: .; V: TRBV7-8; J: TRBJ1-5; D: .
DNA: TGTGCCAGCAGCTTGGCGGGAGGCCGGTCAGCAGATACGCAGTATTTT; CDR3: CASSLAGGRSADTQYF; size: .; V: TRBV7-2; J: TRBJ2-3; D: TRBD2
DNA: TGTGCCACCAGCAGAGATCCGCGAGGTGGGAACACTGAAGCTTTCTTT; CDR3: CATSRDPRGGNTEAFF; size: .; V: TRBV15; J: TRBJ1-1; D: .
DNA: TGTGCCAGCAGCTTCCAGGGAAGCGGGTCACCCCTCCACTTT; CDR3: CASSFQGSGSPLHF; size: once; V: TRBV5-4; J: TRBJ1-6; D: .
DNA: TGTGCCAGCAGCAAAATAACTAGCGGTAACGGGAATGAGCAGTTCTTC; CDR3: CASSKITSGNGNEQFF; size: .; V: TRBV21-1; J: TRBJ2-1; D: .
DNA: TGTGCCAGCAGCCCCATGGTGGGGACTACGAACACCGGGGAGCTGTTTTTT; CDR3: CASSPMVGTTNTGELFF; size: .; V: TRBV5-6; J: TRBJ2-2; D: TRBD2